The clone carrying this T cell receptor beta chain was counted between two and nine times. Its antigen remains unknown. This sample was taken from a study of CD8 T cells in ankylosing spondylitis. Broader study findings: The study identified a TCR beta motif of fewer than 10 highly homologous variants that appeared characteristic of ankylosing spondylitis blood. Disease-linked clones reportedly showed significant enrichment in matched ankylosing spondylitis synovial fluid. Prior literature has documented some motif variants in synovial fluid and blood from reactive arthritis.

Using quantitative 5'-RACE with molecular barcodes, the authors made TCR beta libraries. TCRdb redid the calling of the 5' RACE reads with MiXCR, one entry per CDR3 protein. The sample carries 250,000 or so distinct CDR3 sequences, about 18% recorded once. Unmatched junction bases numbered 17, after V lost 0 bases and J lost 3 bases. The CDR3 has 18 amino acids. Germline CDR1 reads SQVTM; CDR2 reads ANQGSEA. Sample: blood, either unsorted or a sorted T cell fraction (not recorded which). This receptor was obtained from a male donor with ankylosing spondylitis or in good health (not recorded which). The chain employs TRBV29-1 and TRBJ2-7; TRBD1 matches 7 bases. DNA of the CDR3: TGCAGCGTTGAAGATCAGGGGACAGAATGGGGGACGGGCTACGAGCAGTACTTC. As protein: CSVEDQGTEWGTGYEQYF.